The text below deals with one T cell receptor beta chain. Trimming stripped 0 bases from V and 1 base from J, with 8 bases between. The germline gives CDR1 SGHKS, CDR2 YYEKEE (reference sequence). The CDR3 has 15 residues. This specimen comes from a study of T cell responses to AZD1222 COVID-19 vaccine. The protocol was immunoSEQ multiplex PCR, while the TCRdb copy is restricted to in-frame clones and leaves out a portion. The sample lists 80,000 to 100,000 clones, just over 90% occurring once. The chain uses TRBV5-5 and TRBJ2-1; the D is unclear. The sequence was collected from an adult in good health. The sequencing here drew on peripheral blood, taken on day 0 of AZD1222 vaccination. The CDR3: CASSLDYQSYNEQFF. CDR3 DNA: TGTGCCAGCAGCTTGGACTATCAGTCCTACAATGAGCAGTTCTTC.